The 21 T cell receptor beta chains below all came from one sample that was sequenced in a study of T-cell reconstitution after alpha-beta-depleted transplantation in children. Unique molecular identifiers were used to barcode this TCRbeta library. One entry per CDR3 protein results from TCRdb running MiXCR on the PCR reads. The table records around 400,000 distinct CDR3 sequences, 9.5% to 13% of them present only once. This specimen consisted of PBMCs from the stem cell graft donor, obtained from the stem cell graft. These receptors originate from a human donor who donated a stem cell graft to a child with acute myeloid leukemia.

This clonotype has ten or more counts. CDR3 coding DNA: TGTGCCACCAGTGATACTAGAGGCCTATCGCGGGGGGGCACAGATACGCAGTATTTT. Its translation is CATSDTRGLSRGGTDTQYF. The chain carries TRBV24-1 and TRBJ2-3; 8 positions match TRBD2. From germline, CDR1 is KGHDR and CDR2 SFDVKD. The CDR3 contains 19 residues. Trimming cost V 3 bases and J 1 base; bases outside gene matches: 14.

The rearrangement joins TRBV10-2 to TRBJ2-4; TRBD2 agrees at 16 bases. V trimming: 2 bases; J trimming: 6 bases; junction bases outside the gene matches: 13. CDR3 length equals 20 residues. Germline CDR1 reads WSHSY; CDR2 reads SAAADI. CDR3 in amino acids: CASSETKGTSGRAVVNIQYF. In DNA form, the CDR3 reads TGCGCCAGCAGTGAGACAAAAGGGACTAGCGGGAGGGCCGTGGTAAACATTCAGTACTTC.

This clonotype was counted a few times. The gene calls are TRBV6-1 and TRBJ2-7; 12 bases are shared with TRBD1. This CDR3 is built from 17 residues. Germline-derived CDR1 and CDR2 are MNHNS and SASEGT. With V trimmed by 4 bases and J by 3 bases, 10 bases remained unmatched. For the CDR3, the DNA is TGTGCCAGCAGTGGGGACAGGGGGCTACCCTTACGCTACGAGCAGTACGTC. Translation: CASSGDRGLPLRYEQYV.

The genes are TRBV9 and TRBJ2-2; D gene uncertain. CDR1 and CDR2 from the germline V gene are SGDLS and YYNGEE. Deletions cut 3 bases from V and 4 bases from J, with 16 bases between. CDR3 size: 16 residues. The CDR3 reads CASSGVRAGSTGELFF. The CDR3 bases are TGTGCCAGCAGCGGGGTACGGGCCGGGTCCACCGGGGAGCTGTTTTTT.

This chain uses TRBV3-1 with TRBJ1-2; D is unclear. The CDR3 spans 13 residues. The V gene's germline CDR1 is LGHDT and CDR2 YNNKEL (reference sequence). Trimming stripped 1 base from V and 7 bases from J, with 10 bases between. The CDR3 spells CASSQVSWLGYTF. The CDR3 DNA sequence: TGTGCCAGCAGCCAAGTATCCTGGCTTGGCTACACCTTC.

The chain combines TRBV4-2 with TRBJ1-3; TRBD1 matches 12 bases. V lost 0 bases, J lost 1 base, and 4 bases stayed unmatched. This CDR3 comprises 18 residues. From germline, CDR1 is LGHNA and CDR2 YNFKEQ. CDR3 residues: CASSQDRDRGRSGNTIYF. CDR3 DNA: TGTGCCAGCAGCCAAGACCGGGACAGGGGGCGGTCTGGAAACACCATATATTTT.

This clonotype was counted ten times or more. The chain uses TRBV20-1 and TRBJ2-5; 10 bases are a match to TRBD1. CDR1 is DFQATT and CDR2 is SNEGSKA in the germline V gene (reference sequence). The ends lost 6 bases at V and 4 bases at J; junction bases unmatched: 5. The CDR3 runs to 13 residues. CDR3 region: CSAPTGGGETQYF. CDR3 sequence (DNA): TGCAGTGCACCGACAGGGGGCGGAGAGACCCAGTACTTC.

This clonotype came up a few times. J is TRBJ2-4 and V is TRBV6-5, with D perhaps matching TRBD1 or TRBD2 (5 bases each). Per the germline V gene, CDR1 is MNHEY and CDR2 is SVGAGI. With 0 bases removed from V and 7 bases from J, the gap between germline ends came to 10 bases. The CDR3 loop spans 14 amino acids. The CDR3 region is CASSYSTGTNIQYF. The CDR3 DNA sequence: TGTGCCAGCAGTTACTCGACTGGGACCAACATTCAGTACTTC.

This clonotype was seen a few times. V is TRBV6-1 and J is TRBJ1-2, with 9 bases fitting TRBD1. Germline CDR1 reads MNHNS; CDR2 reads SASEGT. The CDR3 is 14 residues long. The junction had 4 bases not matched to a gene; V was cut back by 3 bases and J by 5 bases. The CDR3 is CASSDGQGRYGYTF. The CDR3, as DNA: TGTGCCAGCAGTGACGGACAGGGGCGGTATGGCTACACCTTC.

This clonotype was observed a handful of times. The V gene is TRBV10-3, the J gene TRBJ1-2; D uncertain. Germline V CDR1 and CDR2: ENHRY, SYGVKD. This CDR3 spans 14 amino acids. Deletions cut 3 bases from V and 8 bases from J, with 16 bases between. DNA for the CDR3: TGTGCCATCAGTGATACCCGTCCCGCGGGGGGCTACACCTTC. It encodes CAISDTRPAGGYTF.

This clonotype was detected a few times. The V and J genes are TRBV10-2 and TRBJ2-5; D is possibly TRBD2 (6 bases). V was shortened by 3 bases and J by 5 bases, with 16 bases between the two germline ends. The V gene's germline CDR1 is WSHSY and CDR2 SAAADI. The CDR3 length is 15 residues. CDR3 loop: CASSDWGVGGETQYF. The CDR3 DNA is TGCGCCAGCAGTGATTGGGGAGTCGGAGGGGAGACCCAGTACTTC.

The chain employs TRBV6-6 and TRBJ1-1; no definite D call. The length of the CDR3 is 13 residues. CDR1 and CDR2 from the germline V gene are MNHNY and SVGAGI (reference sequence). Deletions cut 11 bases from V and 8 bases from J, with 21 bases between. The CDR3 nucleotides are TGTGCCTCCTTCCCCCAGGATGTTCGGGAAGCTTTCTTT. It translates to CASFPQDVREAFF.

This chain joins TRBV29-1 and TRBJ2-1, with a weak D call TRBD2 (5 bases). Trimming removed 4 bases at V and 0 bases at J, with 7 bases between. This CDR3 is 13 amino acids long. In germline, CDR1 is SQVTM, CDR2 ANQGSEA. CDR3 DNA: TGCAGCGTTGGGGAGAGCTCCTACAATGAGCAGTTCTTC. This translates into CSVGESSYNEQFF.

This clonotype was observed at least ten times. This chain's CDR3 is CSAEGSTDTQYF. The CDR3 nucleotides read TGCAGTGCTGAAGGGAGCACAGATACGCAGTATTTT. The rearrangement links TRBV20-1 to TRBJ2-3; D is uncertain. CDR3 length: 12 amino acids. Germline CDR1 DFQATT, CDR2 SNEGSKA (reference sequence). Trimming stripped 5 bases from V and 0 bases from J, with 6 bases between.

This clonotype was detected a few times. J is TRBJ1-1 and V is TRBV4-3; 8 nucleotides align to TRBD1. Germline loops: CDR1 LGHNA, CDR2 YSLEER. Germline trimming cut 0 bases from V and 1 base from J; bases unmatched to any gene: 10. CDR3 size: 18 residues. The CDR3, as DNA: TGCGCCAGCAGCCAAGATGTCCACAGGGGGTCGTCGAACACTGAAGCTTTCTTT. It codes for CASSQDVHRGSSNTEAFF.

This clonotype was detected ten times or more. V gene TRBV20-1 combines with J gene TRBJ2-1, with 7 positions matching TRBD2. Losses at the gene ends were 7 bases for V and 7 bases for J; bases not matched to a gene: 7. Germline CDR1 is DFQATT and CDR2 is SNEGSKA (reference sequence). This CDR3 region has 12 residues. The CDR3 loop is CSGGSGGNEQFF. In nucleotides, the CDR3 is TGCAGTGGGGGATCCGGGGGGAATGAGCAGTTCTTC.

This clonotype was counted a few times. This rearrangement joins TRBV29-1 to TRBJ2-5, with D possibly TRBD1 on 5 matching bases. Deletions cut 4 bases from V and 5 bases from J, with 20 bases between. The CDR3 is 15 residues long. Germline-derived CDR1 and CDR2 are SQVTM and ANQGSEA. CDR3 sequence reads: CSVAVLGRVRETQYF. The CDR3 DNA follows: TGCAGCGTTGCTGTTTTGGGCAGGGTGAGGGAGACCCAGTACTTC.

The chain carries TRBV7-2 and TRBJ2-1; perhaps TRBD2 as D (7 bases). The CDR3 consists of 13 residues. V lost 10 bases and J 9 bases, leaving 19 bases between the germline ends. The germline CDR1 and CDR2 sequences are SGHTA and FQGNSA. The CDR3 loop reads CATHREAGAEQFF. The CDR3 nucleotides are TGTGCCACCCACCGGGAGGCGGGGGCTGAGCAGTTCTTC.

This clonotype has just a few counts. This chain links TRBV20-1 with TRBJ1-2; D is ambiguous. V was pared by 0 bases and J by 2 bases, with 13 bases between. Germline V lookup: CDR1 DFQATT, CDR2 SNEGSKA (reference sequence). This CDR3 has 15 residues. The CDR3 bases are TGCAGTGCTAGAGATCCACCGGGCGGGAACTATGGCTACACCTTC. It yields the protein CSARDPPGGNYGYTF.

V is TRBV24-1 and J is TRBJ2-5, with a weak D call TRBD2 (6 bases). Germline V lookup: CDR1 KGHDR, CDR2 SFDVKD. The CDR3 contains 13 residues. The ends were cut back, 5 bases at V and 5 bases at J, with 11 bases in the middle. This CDR3 is CATSAVGGETQYF. DNA for the CDR3: TGTGCCACCAGTGCTGTTGGGGGGGAGACCCAGTACTTC.

This chain connects TRBV27 to TRBJ2-7; maybe TRBD2 (6 bases). CDR1 is MNHEY, CDR2 SMNVEV, per germline (reference sequence). Trimming removed 5 bases from V and 4 bases from J, with 21 bases in between. CDR3 length equals 16 residues. The CDR3 bases are TGTGCCAGCAGTCCCTCCCGGGACTCCTTTCCTTACGAGCAGTACGTC. It encodes CASSPSRDSFPYEQYV.